This entry lists 24 T cell receptor beta chains sequenced from one sample in a study of prognosis after radiotherapy for stage I lung cancer. Template was genomic DNA; TCR beta CDR3 amplified in two multiplex PCR rounds. TRBV and TRBJ genes each had their own specific primers in first-round PCR. TCRdb reanalysed the multiplex PCR reads using MiXCR and keeps one entry per CDR3 protein. The repertoire includes 25,000 to 30,000 distinct CDR3 sequences, roughly two fifths of them detected once, and less than 40% sits in the top ten. The sample here was PBMCs, taken before or after stereotactic body radiation therapy (not recorded which). The receptors originated from a donor aged 50 or older with non-small cell lung cancer.

This chain connects TRBV2 to TRBJ2-1; D is unclear. The V gene's germline CDR1 is SNHLY and CDR2 FYNNEI. This CDR3 spans 11 amino acids. Deletions cut 7 bases from V and 9 bases from J, with 10 bases between. DNA of the CDR3: TGTGCCAGCATCGAATTGGGTGAGCAGTTCTTC. This codes for CASIELGEQFF.

Points on this clonotype: This is likely an artifact of a read error, given a far larger clone one base away. The chain uses TRBV6-2 or TRBV6-3 and TRBJ2-5; D remains ambiguous. The CDR3 runs 15 residues. Trimming left V 2 bases short and J 5 bases short, with 15 bases between. In germline, CDR1 is MNHEY, CDR2 SVGEGT. The CDR3 DNA reads TGTGCCAGCAGTTACGGTAGGAAAGGCGGTGAGACCCAGTACTTC. Translated, it gives CASSYGRKGGETQYF.

V usage is TRBV6-2 or TRBV6-3 and J usage is TRBJ2-1; 9 bases agree with TRBD1. This CDR3 comprises 19 residues. The junction had 20 bases not matched to a gene; V was cut back by 6 bases and J by 5 bases. Germline CDR1 reads MNHEY; CDR2 reads SVGEGT. The CDR3 is CASRLRDRAQRPTNNEQFF. The CDR3 DNA sequence: TGTGCCAGCAGATTACGGGACAGGGCCCAAAGGCCCACAAACAATGAGCAGTTCTTC.

Ten or more counts support this clonotype. This chain joins TRBV5-1 and TRBJ2-1, with TRBD1 matching over 9 bases. The germline gives CDR1 SGHRS, CDR2 YFSETQ. The CDR3 spans 16 residues. The V and J ends lost 0 bases and 8 bases, in that order; junction bases with no gene match: 9. CDR3 sequence reads: CASSLVPGQGFDEQFF. In DNA form, the CDR3 reads TGCGCCAGCAGCTTGGTTCCGGGACAGGGTTTCGATGAGCAGTTCTTC.

This clonotype occurred once. V gene TRBV12-3 or TRBV12-4 combines with J gene TRBJ2-1, with 11 nucleotides matching TRBD1. The ends lost 5 bases at V and 4 bases at J; junction bases unmatched: 7. This CDR3 contains 16 residues. The CDR3 DNA is TGTGCCAGCAGTCGGACAGGGGGCCGTAGATACAATGAGCAGTTCTTC. It encodes CASSRTGGRRYNEQFF.

As regards this clonotype: Possible read error: a much larger clone is one base away. The V call is TRBV29-1, the J call TRBJ2-1; 7 bases agree with TRBD1. Germline CDR1 and CDR2: SQVTM and ANQGSEA. CDR3 length: 13 amino acids. The CDR3 reads CSVRDSGDNVQFF. CDR3 sequence (DNA): TGCAGTGTACGGGACAGTGGAGACAATGTGCAGTTCTTC.

This clonotype was detected many times. The chain joins TRBV7-3 to TRBJ2-3; 10 bases align to TRBD2. Germline lookup yields CDR1 SGHTA and CDR2 FQGTGA. After removal of 5 bases from V and 4 bases from J, the junction contained 9 bases not matched to a gene. This CDR3 comprises 16 residues. CDR3 residues: CASSQPHSGGSDTQYF. The CDR3 DNA is TGTGCCAGCAGCCAACCTCATAGCGGGGGGTCAGATACGCAGTATTTT.

As to this clonotype: At one boundary the junction diverges from the germline segment, which might be a read error. CDR3 amino acids: CSSRRTDGDEQFF. Here the CDR3 DNA reads TGTTCCAGCAGGCGCACGGATGGGGATGAGCAGTTCTTC. V usage is TRBV6-1 and J usage is TRBJ2-1; D not resolved. The CDR3 is made up of 13 amino acids. The V gene's germline CDR1 is MNHNS and CDR2 SASEGT.

As regards this clonotype: An end of the junction does not agree with germline; a read error may underlie this. The rearrangement links TRBV12-3 or TRBV12-4 to TRBJ2-2; weak D call: TRBD2 (5 bases). This CDR3 spans 12 amino acids. As DNA, the CDR3 is TGTGCCAGCAAACGAACGTCCGGGGAGCTTTTTTTT. Protein sequence: CASKRTSGELFF.

This clonotype was observed at least ten times. The chain joins TRBV7-9 to TRBJ2-7, with 8 bases matching TRBD1. V shed 1 base, J shed 5 bases, and the junction held 7 bases outside the gene matches. CDR1 is SEHNR and CDR2 is FQNEAQ in the germline V gene (reference sequence). The CDR3 is 15 amino acids. CDR3 protein: CASSLGQGLKNEQYF. The CDR3 DNA is TGTGCCAGCAGCTTAGGACAGGGGTTGAAGAACGAGCAGTACTTC.

This clonotype was counted many times. At one end, the junction sequence differs from germline, possibly due to a read error. The CDR3 coding sequence is TGTGCCAGCAGTTTAGGGGGCCTGTACGAGCAGTACTTC. Translating it yields CASSLGGLYEQYF. The chain uses TRBV7-9 and TRBJ2-7, with TRBD1 matching 7 bases. CDR1 and CDR2 (germline): SEHNR, FQNEAQ (reference sequence). CDR3 size: 13 residues. Full variable domain (missing parts from reference TRBV7-9 and TRBJ2-7): DTGVSQNPRHKITKRGQNVTFRCDPISEHNRLYWYRQTLGQGPEFLTYFQNEAQLEKSRLLSDRFSAERPKGSFSTLEIQRTEQGDSAMYLCASSLGGLYEQYFGPGTRLTVT.

Concerning this clonotype itself: The likely explanation is a read error, given a far larger clone one base away. The gene calls are TRBV6-2 or TRBV6-3 and TRBJ2-1; D not certain. The CDR3 is made up of 14 amino acids. CDR1 and CDR2 (germline): MNHEY, SVGEGT. CDR3 loop: CAPLKLAAPNEQLF. CDR3 bases: TGTGCCCCCCTAAAGCTCGCGGCCCCCAATGAGCAGTTATTC.

The sample holds many counts of this clonotype. This chain links TRBV7-2 with TRBJ2-7, with D perhaps being TRBD1 or TRBD2 (5 bases each). The germline V and J ends were trimmed by 5 bases and 6 bases, with 23 bases remaining between them. The germline V gene has CDR1 SGHTA and CDR2 FQGNSA. The CDR3 is 16 amino acids. This CDR3 is CASSQHGGIRLLEQYF. CDR3 nucleotides: TGTGCCAGCAGCCAACATGGGGGAATCCGCCTGCTCGAGCAGTACTTC.

This clonotype was detected many times. The chain is built from TRBV20-1 and TRBJ2-4; 13 nucleotides align to TRBD2. Germline lookup yields CDR1 DFQATT and CDR2 SNEGSKA (reference sequence). The CDR3 covers 20 residues. The V and J ends lost 0 bases and 1 base, in that order; junction bases with no gene match: 12. The chain's CDR3 is CSARDLAGLAGIFAKNIQYF. Written as DNA, the CDR3 is TGCAGTGCTAGAGATCTGGCGGGACTAGCGGGAATCTTTGCCAAAAACATTCAGTACTTC.

The chain joins TRBV27 to TRBJ2-7, with a weak D call TRBD2 (6 bases). The V gene's germline CDR1 is MNHEY and CDR2 SMNVEV (reference sequence). Trimming removed 8 bases at V and 2 bases at J, with 19 bases between. This CDR3 is built from 15 residues. The CDR3, as DNA: TGTGCCAGCCCCGATGGTGGGGACTTCCCCTACGAGCAGTACTTC. Amino acids: CASPDGGDFPYEQYF.

This clonotype was recorded at least ten times. With a much larger clone just one base away, this may be a read error. The V call is TRBV6-6, the J call TRBJ2-1; D may be TRBD2 (6 bases). This CDR3 is 13 amino acids long. Germline CDR1 and CDR2: MNHNY and SVGAGI (reference sequence). This CDR3 reads CASSYSTGDEQSF. DNA for the CDR3: TGTGCCAGCAGTTACTCGACGGGAGATGAGCAGTCCTTC.

Points on this clonotype: The junction does not match germline at one end; this may be a read error. The V and J genes are TRBV6-1 and TRBJ2-7; 8 bases align to TRBD1. Looked up from germline, CDR1 is MNHNS and CDR2 is SASEGT. The CDR3 contains 15 residues. The DNA of the CDR3 is TGTGCCAGCAGAAGTACAGGGGGGTGGGTTTACGAGCATTACTTC. Protein: CASRSTGGWVYEHYF.

This chain joins TRBV11-2 and TRBJ1-2, with TRBD1 matching 11 bases. Germline loops: CDR1 SGHAT, CDR2 FQNNGV. V lost 6 bases and J lost 3; bases outside the gene matches: 9. The length of the CDR3 is 16 residues. The DNA of the CDR3 is TGTGCCAGCAGTTATCCGGGACAGGGGGATTACTATGGCTACACCTTC. Its translation: CASSYPGQGDYYGYTF.

On this clonotype itself: A much larger clone lies a single base off, so this may be a read error. Given the absence of the conserved phenylalanine or tryptophan at the CDR3 end, a read error is likely. The DNA is left out, because the CDR3 cannot be placed on it with certainty; the CDR3 is given as TCRdb lists it. This rearrangement joins TRBV3-1 to TRBJ1-2. Germline CDR1 and CDR2: LGHDT and YNNKEL (reference sequence). The CDR3 is made up of 11 amino acids, end residues included. The CDR3 reads CASSHTYGHTS.

This clonotype was recorded at least ten times. The rearrangement uses TRBV3-1 and TRBJ2-3, with D maybe TRBD2 (5 bases). V was pared by 1 base and J by 4 bases, with 21 bases between. Germline loops: CDR1 LGHDT, CDR2 YNNKEL (reference sequence). The CDR3 is made up of 18 amino acids. The CDR3 DNA sequence: TGTGCCAGCAGCCAAGTGACCTTCCTGGGCTCCGGGGCAGATACGCAGTATTTT. It codes for CASSQVTFLGSGADTQYF.

This clonotype has a count of ten or more. The gene calls are TRBV6-2 or TRBV6-3 and TRBJ2-7; a weak D match, TRBD2 (6 bases). Germline V CDR1 and CDR2: MNHEY, SVGEGT. CDR3 size: 15 residues. V lost 7 bases and J 1 base, leaving 17 bases between the germline ends. This CDR3 reads CASNKAGTGSYEQYF. The CDR3 DNA reads TGTGCCAGCAATAAAGCCGGGACTGGGTCCTACGAGCAGTACTTC.

This clonotype was detected ten times or more. The chain couples TRBV6-4 to TRBJ2-3, with TRBD2 identical over 8 bases. CDR1 is MRHNA and CDR2 is SNTAGT in the germline V gene. The CDR3 runs 15 residues. After removal of 4 bases from V and 3 bases from J, the junction contained 6 bases not matched to a gene. The CDR3 reads CASSGASGPTDTQYF. The DNA for the CDR3 is TGTGCCAGCAGTGGGGCTAGCGGGCCGACAGATACGCAGTATTTT.

This clonotype was seen ten or more times. The chain's CDR3 is CASKEGFTDTQYF. In nucleotides, the CDR3 is TGTGCCAGCAAGGAGGGTTTCACAGATACGCAGTATTTT. J is TRBJ2-3 and V is TRBV6-1; D may be TRBD2 (6 bases). The germline V gene has CDR1 MNHNS and CDR2 SASEGT. Trimming shortened V by 7 bases and J by 2 bases, and 10 bases separated the two germline ends. This CDR3 is built from 13 residues.

This clonotype was seen repeatedly, ten times or more. The V gene is TRBV4-1, the J gene TRBJ1-1, with D possibly TRBD1 on 5 matching bases. Trimming took off 4 bases at V and 5 bases at J, with 20 bases between the two ends. This CDR3 has 16 residues. CDR1 is MGHRA and CDR2 is YSYEKL in the germline V gene. The CDR3 sequence: CASSLTRGTRNTEAFF. Written as DNA, the CDR3 is TGCGCCAGCAGCCTTACACGGGGGACTAGAAATACTGAAGCTTTCTTT.